These T cell receptor beta chains were read from a single sample in a study of cytomegalovirus exposure and HLA in healthy donors. Data came from immunoSEQ multiplex PCR; TCRdb stores just in-frame clones and leaves some out. The sample yields hundreds of thousands of clones, about 88% seen once. Source material: PBMCs. Receptors originate from a girl aged 2-15 years in good health and CMV-seronegative. The CDR3 runs from the conserved cysteine through the conserved F or W. A D gene is named only where the DNA matches it firmly. The size entry is marked missing in some rows and otherwise reads once, few, many or a size class.

CDR3nt,CDR3aa,d_gene,j_gene,v_gene,abundance
TGTGCCAGCGGGCAGGTCCTCACAGATACGCAGTATTTT,CASGQVLTDTQYF,NA,TRBJ2-3,TRBV7-9,NA
TGTGCCAGCAGAGGACAGGGGCTCTATGGCTACACCTTC,CASRGQGLYGYTF,TRBD1,TRBJ1-2,TRBV27,NA
TGTGCCAGCAGCCCTCCGACAGGGAGAGGGACTGAAGCTTTCTTT,CASSPPTGRGTEAFF,TRBD1,TRBJ1-1,TRBV6-5,NA
TGCAGCGTAGCGGGGGGTCGCGAGCAGTTCTTC,CSVAGGREQFF,TRBD2,TRBJ2-1,TRBV29-1,NA
TGTGCCAGCAACCTTCGGACAGGGCTGGGAGAGCAGTACTTC,CASNLRTGLGEQYF,TRBD1,TRBJ2-7,TRBV6-1,NA
TGTGCCAGCAGTTTAACCGGGACTAGCGGGAGAGAGACCCAGTACTTC,CASSLTGTSGRETQYF,TRBD2,TRBJ2-5,TRBV6-5,NA
TGCGCCAGCAGGTCCGACAGGGTTGAAAAACTGTTTTTT,CASRSDRVEKLFF,TRBD1,TRBJ1-4,TRBV5-1,NA
TGTGCCAGCAGTTACGGAGGACAGGGGACTGAAGCTTTCTTT,CASSYGGQGTEAFF,TRBD1,TRBJ1-1,TRBV6-5,NA
TGTGCCAGTAGTATTGCGCAGGGGGTCTACAATGAGCAGTTCTTC,CASSIAQGVYNEQFF,TRBD1,TRBJ2-1,TRBV19,NA
TGTGCCAGCAGTGTTAACAATCAGCCCCAGCATTTT,CASSVNNQPQHF,NA,TRBJ1-5,TRBV6-1,NA
TGTGCCAGCTCACCACCCGCCAGGCCTGGGGCCAACGTCCTGACTTTC,CASSPPARPGANVLTF,NA,TRBJ2-6,TRBV18,NA
TGCGCCAGCAGCTTGGAAGCGGGTGAGCAGTTCTTC,CASSLEAGEQFF,NA,TRBJ2-1,TRBV5-1,NA
TGCAGCGTTGAAGACAGGGACTATGGCTACACCTTC,CSVEDRDYGYTF,NA,TRBJ1-2,TRBV29-1,NA
TGTGCCAGCTCACCAGATCGAACAGGGGGCTCCTACGAGCAGTACTTC,CASSPDRTGGSYEQYF,TRBD1,TRBJ2-7,TRBV18,once
TGTGCCAGCTCACCCCCTGGTAGGACAACCGGGGAGCTGTTTTTT,CASSPPGRTTGELFF,NA,TRBJ2-2,TRBV18,NA